The 19 T cell receptor beta chains in this list originate from one sample, sequenced in a study of cytomegalovirus exposure and HLA in healthy donors listed by TCRdb under 2017. The library was produced with the immunoSEQ multiplex PCR assay. Drawn from immuneACCESS, this table holds only the in-frame rearrangements with V and J called that TCRdb kept. Clones are partly lost; checked studies trace under half to an unresolved V gene and leave the rest unexplained. The sample table lists some 130,000 clones, around four fifths of them with a count of one. Over 1.3% of the sample is held by the ten biggest clonotypes. Sequenced sample: PBMCs. Source of these receptors: a woman in her thirties in good health and CMV-seronegative.

V usage is TRBV30 and J usage is TRBJ1-1; the D is unclear. V shed 5 bases and J shed 4 bases, with 11 bases lying between them. From germline, CDR1 is GTSNPN and CDR2 SVGIG (reference sequence). CDR3 length: 12 amino acids. Written as DNA, the CDR3 is TGTGCCTGGGACATTTTGGCCACTGAAGCTTTCTTT. Translating it yields CAWDILATEAFF.

This clone was counted only a few times. The V and J genes are TRBV19 and TRBJ2-5; D might be TRBD2 (6 bases). CDR1 and CDR2 (germline): LNHDA, SQIVND (reference sequence). The CDR3 consists of 14 residues. Trimming removed 3 bases at V and 4 bases at J, with 12 bases between. CDR3 residues: CASSIPQRAETQYF. The CDR3 nucleotides read TGTGCCAGTAGTATTCCCCAGCGGGCAGAGACCCAGTACTTC.

The gene calls are TRBV10-3 and TRBJ2-7, with D possibly TRBD2 on 6 matching bases. CDR3 length equals 12 residues. V dropped 11 bases and J dropped 2 bases, with 13 bases sitting between them. Per germline, CDR1 ENHRY and CDR2 SYGVKD. The CDR3 coding sequence is TGTGCCCCCCGGGACTGGACCTACGAGCAGTACTTC. Amino acids: CAPRDWTYEQYF.

The CDR3 DNA follows: TGCGCCAGCAGCCTTACAGGAAGCTCTGGAAACACCATATATTTT. This encodes CASSLTGSSGNTIYF. This sequence joins TRBV5-1 and TRBJ1-3, with D possibly being TRBD1 (5 bases). Germline assignment: CDR1 SGHRS and CDR2 YFSETQ. Trimming left V 4 bases short and J 0 bases short, with 11 bases between. The CDR3 loop spans 15 amino acids.

The genes are TRBV5-5 and TRBJ1-6; TRBD1 matches 8 bases. The CDR3 extends over 14 amino acids. Germline V gives CDR1 SGHKS, CDR2 YYEKEE (reference sequence). V lost 6 bases to trimming and J lost 7 bases; unmatched junction nucleotides: 6. The CDR3 DNA follows: TGTGCCAGCAAATACGGACAGGGAAATTCACCCCTCCACTTT. Residues: CASKYGQGNSPLHF.

The chain uses TRBV7-2 and TRBJ2-2; D gene unclear. The germline CDR1 and CDR2 sequences are SGHTA and FQGNSA. V lost 1 base and J 7 bases, leaving 7 bases between the germline ends. The length of the CDR3 is 13 residues. The CDR3 loop is CASSLVVGGELFF. CDR3 bases: TGTGCCAGCAGCTTAGTAGTTGGCGGGGAGCTGTTTTTT.

This clone was observed once. V is TRBV7-3 and J is TRBJ2-5; 9 bases line up with TRBD2. From germline, CDR1 is SGHTA and CDR2 FQGTGA. The CDR3 consists of 15 residues. J was trimmed by 5 bases and V by 3 bases; bases with no gene match: 7. The CDR3 nucleotides are TGTGCCAGCAGCTTTCAAGCGGGGGGCCTGGAGACCCAGTACTTC. This encodes CASSFQAGGLETQYF.

This clone was observed a few times. CDR3 sequence reads: CASSDSTYSNQPQHF. Written as DNA, the CDR3 is TGTGCCAGCAGTGACAGTACGTATAGCAATCAGCCCCAGCATTTT. This rearrangement joins TRBV2 to TRBJ1-5; D is ambiguous. CDR3 length: 15 amino acids. The ends were cut back, 3 bases at V and 0 bases at J, with 9 bases in the middle. The germline CDR1 and CDR2 sequences are SNHLY and FYNNEI.

The rearrangement uses TRBV11-2 and TRBJ1-6, with D maybe TRBD1 (5 bases). Germline values: CDR1 SGHAT, CDR2 FQNNGV. This CDR3 comprises 14 residues. V shed 3 bases and J shed 9 bases, with 12 bases lying between them. The CDR3 DNA reads as TGTGCCAGCAGCTTTTGGGGCAGCAGTTCACCCCTCCACTTT. Encoded protein: CASSFWGSSSPLHF.

The genes are TRBV4-1 and TRBJ2-2, with TRBD1 matching over 7 bases. The length of the CDR3 is 16 residues. V lost 5 bases and J lost 1; bases outside the gene matches: 7. Germline CDR1 and CDR2: MGHRA and YSYEKL. Here the CDR3 DNA reads TGCGCCAGCAGCTTATCCGGGACAGTGAACACCGGGGAGCTGTTTTTT. Amino acids: CASSLSGTVNTGELFF.

The chain has TRBV18 and TRBJ2-7; perhaps TRBD1 as D (5 bases). The CDR3 is 13 amino acids. The V and J ends lost 1 base and 5 bases respectively, with 9 bases between them. The germline gives CDR1 KGHSH, CDR2 LQKENI. The CDR3 DNA sequence: TGTGCCAGCTCACCACTCCTGGGGCACGAGCAGTACTTC. Protein: CASSPLLGHEQYF.

V is TRBV28 and J is TRBJ2-1; 8 bases match TRBD2. The CDR3 runs 13 residues. Germline CDR1 reads MDHEN; CDR2 reads SYDVKM. Trimming cost V 9 bases and J 4 bases; bases outside gene matches: 5. Here the CDR3 reads CASSGVLYNEQFF. Written as DNA, the CDR3 is TGTGCCAGTAGCGGGGTCTTGTACAATGAGCAGTTCTTC.

This sequence joins TRBV5-1 and TRBJ2-1; possibly TRBD2 for D (5 bases). The germline V gene has CDR1 SGHRS and CDR2 YFSETQ. V was pared by 4 bases and J by 6 bases, with 17 bases between. CDR3 length equals 15 residues. The chain's CDR3 is CASSPTPGSLNEQFF. Here the CDR3 DNA reads TGCGCCAGCAGCCCAACGCCGGGAAGCCTCAATGAGCAGTTCTTC.

The chain recombines TRBV6-6 with TRBJ1-2; maybe TRBD1 (6 bases). Germline V gives CDR1 MNHNY, CDR2 SVGAGI (reference sequence). The CDR3 length is 13 residues. V was clipped by 6 bases and J by 2 bases, with 10 bases between them. This CDR3 reads CASRSTGNYGYTF. In nucleotides, the CDR3 is TGTGCCAGCAGATCTACAGGGAACTATGGCTACACCTTC.

The chain has TRBV7-8 and TRBJ1-5, with a tentative D call TRBD1 (5 bases). This CDR3 comprises 12 residues. Germline loops: CDR1 SGHVS, CDR2 FQNEAQ. Here the CDR3 reads CGSGGGNQPQHF. The CDR3 DNA follows: TGTGGCAGTGGGGGGGGCAATCAGCCCCAGCATTTT.

V is TRBV5-1 and J is TRBJ1-1; 7 bases agree with TRBD1. CDR3 size: 18 residues. With 0 bases clipped from V and 4 bases from J, the junction kept 15 bases outside the gene matches. Per germline, CDR1 SGHRS and CDR2 YFSETQ. This CDR3 reads CASSLGDSLGGFSTEAFF. The CDR3, as DNA: TGCGCCAGCAGCTTGGGGGACAGCCTCGGAGGATTTTCCACTGAAGCTTTCTTT.

J is TRBJ2-2 and V is TRBV5-4; no definite D call. The CDR3 loop spans 14 amino acids. The V end was cut by 4 bases, the J end by 6 bases, with 13 bases between. Germline V gene data show CDR1 as SGHNT and CDR2 as YYREEE (reference sequence). The CDR3 loop reads CASSLGGLSGELFF. CDR3 bases: TGTGCCAGCAGCCTAGGTGGCCTCTCCGGGGAGCTGTTTTTT.

This chain uses TRBV4-1 with TRBJ1-1; 7 bases are a match to TRBD1. The CDR3 covers 16 residues. Trimming removed 3 bases from V and 4 bases from J; junction bases left unmatched: 11. Germline CDR1 is MGHRA and CDR2 is YSYEKL. Written as DNA, the CDR3 is TGCGCCAGCAGCCAGGGAATACAGGGGAGACGCACTGAAGCTTTCTTT. This translates into CASSQGIQGRRTEAFF.

V usage is TRBV7-9 and J usage is TRBJ2-1, with 10 bases aligning to TRBD2. V dropped 1 base and J dropped 9; count of bases not matched to a gene: 12. This CDR3 is 17 amino acids long. Per germline, CDR1 SEHNR and CDR2 FQNEAQ (reference sequence). CDR3 region: CASSLGGSGGAGREQFF. Here the CDR3 DNA reads TGTGCCAGCAGCTTAGGAGGAAGCGGGGGGGCCGGCCGTGAGCAGTTCTTC.